This T cell receptor beta chain was sequenced for a study of radiotherapy plus CTLA-4 blockade in lung cancer. The CDR3 has 18 residues. Losses at the gene ends were 7 bases for V and 0 bases for J; bases not matched to a gene: 12. Germline-derived CDR1 and CDR2 are MDHEN and SYDVKM. Clones were read by immunoSEQ multiplex PCR, and TCRdb kept only the in-frame ones, dropping some. The table lists about 98,000 clones, 82% of them singletons. Study results and caveats: Expansion in blood of tumor-derived TCR clones was seen after radiotherapy plus ipilimumab. Reports state that early shifts in blood T cell clones, with interferon-beta, best predicted response.

About this clone: The antigen is undetermined.

The material was peripheral blood, obtained from a patient treated with radiotherapy plus ipilimumab. This receptor was obtained from a human donor with non-small cell lung cancer who had a partial response to radiotherapy plus ipilimumab. V gene TRBV28 combines with J gene TRBJ2-3; 11 bases agree with TRBD2. The CDR3 sequence: CASNELTGTSGSTDTQYF. The CDR3 DNA is TGTGCCAGCAACGAGTTGACCGGGACTAGCGGAAGCACAGATACGCAGTATTTT.